This T cell receptor (beta chain) was captured in a study of response to subunit inactivated influenza vaccine (dated by TCRdb to 2017 to 2018). Study-level background: Deep quantitative profiling of the T cell receptor repertoire was used in the study to follow responses to a trivalent subunit inactivated influenza vaccine.

This clonotype turned up a few times. The antigen it recognizes is unknown. The input lacks base qualities; no much larger clone sits a single base away. The CDR3 covers 15 residues, taking in both the cysteine and the phenylalanine. Only the CDR3 DNA is retained, 45 bases long and in frame from the first base. Looking up the germline V gene yields CDR1 MNHEY and CDR2 SVGAGI. At the junction V is shortened by 0 bases and J by 10 bases, with 16 bases in between. Results and caveats for the whole study, not just this receptor: The authors proposed that each seasonal influenza vaccination may bring in only a limited number of new T cells.

Library method: RT-PCR. Instrument on record: Illumina HiSeq 2500. The raw public reads went through TCRdb reprocessing: fastp at Q25, MiXCR clone calling, in-frame beta chains kept. Rows merge per CDR3 protein into single entries with the most common DNA and genes. This sample is represented by approximately 530,000 distinct CDR3 sequences; around 8% of them were singletons. The top ten clonotypes cover under 15% of the sample. The receptor's source is a man between 45 and 75 years old who received an inactivated influenza vaccine. Donor details come from another sample of the same person, matched by shared clones. The rearrangement combines TRBV6-5 with TRBJ2-4; the D segment might be TRBD1 or TRBD2, since each matches 5 bases. The sample in question was PBMCs from blood, obtained less than 25 months after vaccination. The DNA sequence reads TGTGCCAGCAGTTACTCTCAGGAGCAAGAGGGGATTCAGTACTTC. It is translated as CASSYSQEQEGIQYF.